This T cell receptor (beta chain) appears in the sequencing data of a study of blood T cell repertoires in COVID-19. Background on the study: Samples taken during acute and convalescent COVID-19 were collected in the United States, Italy and Spain. In each case, the material was cDNA or gDNA derived from T cells, B-cell-depleted T cells, or PBMCs.

Per the original methods: From reference gene primer amplification, estimates of nucleated cell counts were derived. Clones were read by immunoSEQ multiplex PCR, and TCRdb kept only the in-frame ones, dropping some. V and J calls and clone size are those listed in that table; D and trimming were worked out from the DNA. Of 200,000 to 250,000 clones listed, about 86% are singletons. Trimming stripped 4 bases from V and 0 bases from J, with 14 bases between. Per germline, CDR1 LGHNA and CDR2 YSLEER. This CDR3 spans 16 amino acids. The sample consisted of peripheral blood. The chain carries TRBV4-3 and TRBJ2-3, with a possible D match to TRBD2 (6 bases). The TCR comes from a woman in her 30s who had recovered from COVID-19. The CDR3 DNA sequence: TGCGCCAGCAGCCCGGCCGGGACTCAGAGCACAGATACGCAGTATTTT. This codes for CASSPAGTQSTDTQYF.